The 5 T cell receptor beta chains reported below all come from one sample, sequenced in a study of T cell repertoires in cytomegalovirus infection. What these receptors recognize is not known. TCRdb reprocessed the reads via MiXCR and lists one record per CDR3 protein. Counted here are about 830,000 distinct CDR3 sequences, around a third occurring once; the ten biggest clones make up roughly an eighth. Sequenced material: cultured CD8+ T cells from PBMCs, taken from culture after CMV antigen stimulation. These TCRs come from a human donor in good health (CMV status not recorded). Some clones in this sample may be carry-over from other donors' samples.

The chain couples TRBV20-1 to TRBJ1-2; 7 bases are a match to TRBD1. The J segment lost 7 bases and the V segment lost 3 bases, leaving 17 bases of the junction unmatched. Germline CDR1 DFQATT, CDR2 SNEGSKA (reference sequence). This CDR3 comprises 16 residues. CDR3: CSASSIPRQGGSGYTF. The CDR3, as DNA: TGCAGTGCTAGTTCCATACCGCGCCAAGGGGGCAGTGGCTACACCTTC.

This clonotype was counted only a few times. The rearrangement joins TRBV27 to TRBJ1-4, with TRBD1 identical over 9 bases. The V gene end was trimmed by 5 bases and the J gene end by 4 bases; junction bases not matched to a gene: 8. Germline values: CDR1 MNHEY, CDR2 SMNVEV (reference sequence). The CDR3 is 16 residues long. The CDR3 sequence is CASSKLPTGGNEKLFF. The DNA for the CDR3 is TGTGCCAGCAGTAAACTTCCGACAGGGGGTAATGAAAAACTGTTTTTT.

This sequence joins TRBV6-2 or TRBV6-3 and TRBJ2-5; a weak D match, TRBD2 (5 bases). The CDR3 is 13 amino acids. Germline V lookup: CDR1 MNHEY, CDR2 SVGEGT. The V and J ends lost 7 bases and 0 bases respectively, with 9 bases between them. CDR3 loop: CASNSRDQETQYF. The CDR3 region has the DNA TGTGCCAGCAATTCGAGGGACCAAGAGACCCAGTACTTC.

The chain employs TRBV5-1 and TRBJ2-5; 9 nucleotides align to TRBD1. The germline CDR1 and CDR2 sequences are SGHRS and YFSETQ. With V trimmed by 4 bases and J by 5 bases, 12 bases remained unmatched. CDR3 length equals 16 residues. Written as DNA, the CDR3 is TGCGCCAGCAGCCCCCTGGGGACAGGGCATCGGGAGACCCAGTACTTC. Encoded protein: CASSPLGTGHRETQYF.

This clonotype was observed a handful of times. The genes are TRBV7-9 and TRBJ2-1; TRBD2 might be the D (7 bases). CDR1 and CDR2 (germline): SEHNR, FQNEAQ (reference sequence). The CDR3 is made up of 16 amino acids. V was cut by 6 bases and J by 0 bases, with 15 bases left in between. The CDR3 is CASSPAGAFSYNEQFF. The CDR3, as DNA: TGTGCCAGCAGTCCCGCGGGGGCCTTCTCCTACAATGAGCAGTTCTTC.